These 16 T cell receptor beta chains originate from one sample sequenced in a study of shared clonotypes between healthy human individuals. TCRdb keeps only in-frame clones here, not all; method: immunoSEQ multiplex PCR. Of fewer than 550,000 clones listed, 60% to 80% are singletons. Sequencing used PBMCs. These receptors were collected from a middle-aged woman in good health. Some clones in this sample may be carry-over from other donors' samples.

The V call is TRBV10-1, the J call TRBJ2-7, with a weak D call TRBD1 (5 bases). The V and J ends lost 3 bases and 3 bases respectively, with 12 bases between them. The germline CDR1 and CDR2 sequences are WNHNN and SYGVQD (reference sequence). CDR3 length equals 14 residues. CDR3 sequence reads: CASSEGQGNYEQYF. The CDR3 DNA reads TGCGCCAGCAGTGAAGGCCAGGGAAACTACGAGCAGTACTTC.

This chain links TRBV7-2 with TRBJ2-7; no clear D. Trimming took 2 bases from V and 6 from J, leaving 8 bases between them. CDR3 length: 12 residues. Germline V CDR1 and CDR2: SGHTA, FQGNSA. For the CDR3, the DNA is TGTGCCAGCAGCTTATTGGGCGGCGAGCAGTACTTC. This codes for CASSLLGGEQYF.

V gene TRBV29-1 combines with J gene TRBJ1-2, with D unclear. Germline loops: CDR1 SQVTM, CDR2 ANQGSEA. The CDR3 consists of 14 residues. Trimming left V 6 bases short and J 5 bases short, with 19 bases between. The CDR3 sequence: CSVVTTQFPYGYTF. CDR3 DNA sequence: TGCAGCGTAGTAACGACACAGTTTCCGTATGGCTACACCTTC.

V and J are TRBV2 and TRBJ1-5; tentatively, D is TRBD1 (5 bases). The CDR3 contains 13 residues. The V gene's germline CDR1 is SNHLY and CDR2 FYNNEI. V was shortened by 4 bases and J by 9 bases, with 13 bases between the two germline ends. The DNA of the CDR3 is TGTGCCAGCAGTGTCTCGGGGGTAGGGCCCCAGCATTTT. Protein product: CASSVSGVGPQHF. Variable domain in full (rest from reference TRBV2 and TRBJ1-5): EPEVTQTPSHQVTQMGQEVILRCVPISNHLYFYWYRQILGQKVEFLVSFYNNEISEKSEIFDDQFSVERPDGSNFTLKIRSTKLEDSAMYFCASSVSGVGPQHFGDGTRLSIL.

Only one count was recorded for this clone. This sequence joins TRBV28 and TRBJ1-2; no clear D gene. V lost 3 bases and J lost 8, with 13 bases in between. The CDR3 runs 13 residues. Germline-derived CDR1 and CDR2 are MDHEN and SYDVKM. The CDR3 here is CASSFGVSRGYTF. The CDR3 nucleotides are TGTGCCAGCAGTTTCGGGGTATCGAGGGGCTACACCTTC.

The genes are TRBV11-2 and TRBJ2-5; 9 nucleotides agree with TRBD1. Germline-derived CDR1 and CDR2 are SGHAT and FQNNGV. CDR3 size: 15 residues. V gave up 4 bases and J gave up 5 bases; unmatched junction bases: 8. The CDR3 region is CASSSRDRVWETQYF. CDR3 nucleotide sequence: TGTGCCAGCAGCTCCCGGGACAGGGTTTGGGAGACCCAGTACTTC.

The rearrangement links TRBV6-5 to TRBJ1-5; D is perhaps TRBD1 (6 bases). V was trimmed by 6 bases and J by 3 bases, leaving 9 bases between them. The CDR3 is made up of 13 amino acids. Looked up from germline, CDR1 is MNHEY and CDR2 is SVGAGI. The CDR3 nucleotides read TGTGCCAGCAGCCCAGGGGCCAATCAGCCCCAGCATTTT. It specifies CASSPGANQPQHF.

The genes are TRBV28 and TRBJ2-1, with TRBD2 identical over 10 bases. Germline V CDR1 and CDR2: MDHEN, SYDVKM. J gave up 0 bases and V 6 bases, and 14 bases lay outside the gene matches. The CDR3 totals 19 residues. CDR3 bases: TGTGCCAGCAGCTCTAGCGGGAGAGATTATTCGAGCTCCTACAATGAGCAGTTCTTC. It encodes CASSSSGRDYSSSYNEQFF.

The V gene is TRBV28, the J gene TRBJ1-3; D not certain. V was shortened by 3 bases and J by 0 bases, with 9 bases between the two germline ends. This CDR3 has 15 residues. Germline lookup yields CDR1 MDHEN and CDR2 SYDVKM. For the CDR3, the DNA is TGTGCCAGCAGTTTGGATAGGATCTCTGGAAACACCATATATTTT. Encoded protein: CASSLDRISGNTIYF. Full variable domain (rest looked up from reference TRBV28 and TRBJ1-3): DVKVTQSSRYLVKRTGEKVFLECVQDMDHENMFWYRQDPGLGLRLIYFSYDVKMKEKGDIPEGYSVSREKKERFSLILESASTNQTSMYLCASSLDRISGNTIYFGEGSWLTVV.

V is TRBV7-2 and J is TRBJ2-1; TRBD2 aligns across 10 bases. The length of the CDR3 is 16 residues. With V trimmed by 8 bases and J by 6 bases, 13 bases remained unmatched. In germline, CDR1 is SGHTA, CDR2 FQGNSA. CDR3 sequence: CASGQYVTSGTNEQFF. The CDR3 DNA sequence: TGTGCCAGCGGCCAATACGTCACTAGCGGGACCAATGAGCAGTTCTTC.

The V and J genes are TRBV30 and TRBJ2-7; 7 positions agree with TRBD2. The CDR3 extends over 12 amino acids. CDR1 is GTSNPN and CDR2 is SVGIG in the germline V gene (reference sequence). Germline trimming cut 3 bases from V and 7 bases from J; bases unmatched to any gene: 6. This chain's CDR3 is CAWRGGSGEQYF. The DNA for the CDR3 is TGTGCCTGGAGGGGCGGGAGCGGGGAGCAGTACTTC. The complete variable domain, with remaining parts taken from reference TRBV30 and TRBJ2-7, reads SQTIHQWPATLVQPVGSPLSLECTVEGTSNPNLYWYRQAAGRGLQLLFYSVGIGQISSEVPQNLSASRPQDRQFILSSKKLLLSDSGFYLCAWRGGSGEQYFGPGTRLTVT.

This chain connects TRBV10-2 to TRBJ2-5, with TRBD2 identical over 11 bases. Matching the DNA end better, TRBJ2-7 makes the J call doubtful. This CDR3 comprises 15 residues. Germline V CDR1 and CDR2: WSHSY, SAAADI. CDR3 amino acids: CASSGPTSGNYEQYF. The CDR3 DNA follows: TGCGCCAGCAGTGGGCCGACTAGCGGGAACTACGAGCAGTACTTC.

Here the CDR3 reads CASSSQGTRTEAFF. Written as DNA, the CDR3 is TGTGCCAGCAGCTCACAGGGTACGAGGACTGAAGCTTTCTTT. The chain is built from TRBV5-4 and TRBJ1-1; tentatively, D is TRBD1 (6 bases). The CDR3 contains 14 residues. Per the germline V gene, CDR1 is SGHNT and CDR2 is YYREEE (reference sequence). Trimming left V 3 bases short and J 5 bases short, with 14 bases between.

This clone was detected only once. The J gene is TRBJ1-4, the V gene TRBV4-3; unclear D gene. The V and J ends lost 0 bases and 7 bases respectively, with 12 bases between them. The CDR3 covers 15 residues. Germline lookup yields CDR1 LGHNA and CDR2 YSLEER. The CDR3 is CASSQDRRAGEKLFF. Here the CDR3 DNA reads TGCGCCAGCAGCCAAGATCGGAGGGCAGGTGAAAAACTGTTTTTT.

This sequence joins TRBV11-2 and TRBJ1-2; D not resolved. Germline lookup yields CDR1 SGHAT and CDR2 FQNNGV. This CDR3 spans 13 amino acids. The V end lost 4 bases, the J end lost 2 bases, and 8 bases lay between the germline ends. The CDR3 nucleotides read TGTGCCAGCAGCTCCAGTATCAACTATGGCTACACCTTC. Protein: CASSSSINYGYTF. Filled out from reference TRBV11-2 and TRBJ1-2, the complete variable domain reads EAGVAQSPRYKIIEKRQSVAFWCNPISGHATLYWYQQILGQGPKLLIQFQNNGVVDDSQLPKDRFSAERLKGVDSTLKIQPAKLEDSAVYLCASSSSINYGYTFGSGTRLTVV.

The rearrangement uses TRBV5-1 and TRBJ2-7; D gene ambiguous. Trimming took off 5 bases at V and 2 bases at J, with 11 bases between the two ends. The CDR3 has 13 residues. Per the germline V gene, CDR1 is SGHRS and CDR2 is YFSETQ. In nucleotides, the CDR3 is TGCGCCAGCAGACCTGACGACCCCTACGAGCAGTACTTC. It translates to CASRPDDPYEQYF.